These T cell receptor beta chains were read from a single sample in a study of blood T cell repertoires in COVID-19. Data came from immunoSEQ multiplex PCR; TCRdb stores just in-frame clones and leaves some out. The data show hundreds of thousands of clones, with 86% seen just once and approximately 2.1% held by the top ten. Specimen: PBMCs or T cells enriched from blood (not recorded which). All receptors come from a woman in her forties or fifties who had recovered from COVID-19. CDR3s include the opening cysteine and the closing phenylalanine or tryptophan. The order of the fields is CDR3 DNA, CDR3 protein, V gene, clone size, D gene, J gene. The D gene is left open where the match is weak. Not all rows give a size; the values are once, few, many and, for expanded clones, a class.

TGTGCCAGCAGCTTAGTTCGCGCTCTAAACACCGGGGAGCTGTTTTTT | CASSLVRALNTGELFF | TRBV7-9 | - | - | TRBJ2-2
TGTGCCAGCAGCCCATGGGGTGGACAGGGATCCTACGAGCAGTACTTC | CASSPWGGQGSYEQYF | TRBV7-9 | - | TRBD1 | TRBJ2-7
TGCGCCAGCAGTGAGTCAGAGGTCTACGAGCAGTACTTC | CASSESEVYEQYF | TRBV10-2 | - | - | TRBJ2-7
TGTGCCAGCAGCCCCGACTGGGGCGGGGGGGCCAACAATGAGCAGTTCTTC | CASSPDWGGGANNEQFF | TRBV9 | once | TRBD2 | TRBJ2-1
TGTGCCAGCAGCTTAGGCCAGACAGGAAATGAAAAACTGTTTTTT | CASSLGQTGNEKLFF | TRBV11-3 | few | - | TRBJ1-4
TGTGCTAGTGGTCTACTCAGGACAGGGAATGAAAAACTGTTTTTT | CASGLLRTGNEKLFF | TRBV12-5 | - | TRBD1 | TRBJ1-4
TGTGCCAGCAGCCCCCGCCCGGCGGTCCAAGAGACCCAGTACTTC | CASSPRPAVQETQYF | TRBV9 | - | - | TRBJ2-5
TGTGCCAGCAGTTCCACAGGGGGCGGTAATTCACCCCTCCACTTT | CASSSTGGGNSPLHF | TRBV7-9 | once | TRBD1 | TRBJ1-6
TGTGCCAGTAGTTCACAGGCGTTCAGCTCCTACAATGAGCAGTTCTTC | CASSSQAFSSYNEQFF | TRBV19 | - | - | TRBJ2-1
TGTGCCAGCAGTTTCCGGGACAGGGGTTACCTTCAGCCCCAGCATTTT | CASSFRDRGYLQPQHF | TRBV3-1/TRBV3-2 | - | TRBD1 | TRBJ1-5
TGTGCCAGCAGTTTCGGACTCAGGGGAAACACTGAAGCTTTCTTT | CASSFGLRGNTEAFF | TRBV6-5 | - | - | TRBJ1-1
TGTGCCAGCTCACCACCCATTGTAGACAGGGTCGAGGGTGGCACAGATACGCAGTATTTT | CASSPPIVDRVEGGTDTQYF | TRBV18 | - | TRBD1 | TRBJ2-3
TGTGCCAGCAGCTTAAGGGGGGGAACCTACGAGCAGTACTTC | CASSLRGGTYEQYF | TRBV7-9 | - | - | TRBJ2-7
TGTGCCAGCAGTTACCAAGAAACAGCGAACACTGAAGCTTTCTTT | CASSYQETANTEAFF | TRBV6-2/TRBV6-3 | once | - | TRBJ1-1
TGCGCCAGCAGCCCGTCGCCCCAGGGTCCCACTGAAGCTTTCTTT | CASSPSPQGPTEAFF | TRBV5-1 | - | - | TRBJ1-1
TGTGCCACCAGTGATTTGGATGGACAGGGGGAAGCTTTCTTT | CATSDLDGQGEAFF | TRBV24-1 | - | TRBD1 | TRBJ1-1
TGTGCCAGCTCACCACTTCCGATCGGGACAGGACGTACTGAAGCTTTCTTT | CASSPLPIGTGRTEAFF | TRBV18 | - | TRBD1 | TRBJ1-1
TGTGCCAGCAGCCCAGTTACTATGGATGGCTACACCTTC | CASSPVTMDGYTF | TRBV5-5 | - | - | TRBJ1-2
TGTGCCAGCAGTGAAGTTGCCAAGGCACTGGGGCTAAACTATGGCTACACCTTC | CASSEVAKALGLNYGYTF | TRBV6-1 | - | - | TRBJ1-2
TGCGCCAGCAGCTTGGATGGGACAGGGGGCTACACTGAAGCTTTCTTT | CASSLDGTGGYTEAFF | TRBV5-1 | - | TRBD1 | TRBJ1-1
TGCGCCAGCTCGGAGTACGGGAACTATGGCTACACCTTC | CASSEYGNYGYTF | TRBV5-1 | - | - | TRBJ1-2
TGTGCCAGCAGCTTAGGTCAGGGAACATTGGGCTACACCTTC | CASSLGQGTLGYTF | TRBV7-9 | few | - | TRBJ1-2
TGTGCCAGCAGGACAGGGTCTTACTATGGCTACACCTTC | CASRTGSYYGYTF | TRBV28 | - | TRBD1 | TRBJ1-2
TGTGCCAGCTCACCAGGGTACAGGGGTGATACAGATACGCAGTATTTT | CASSPGYRGDTDTQYF | TRBV18 | once | TRBD1 | TRBJ2-3
TGTGCCAGCAGCCCGGGGGTTTTGGGGTACAATGAGCAGTTCTTC | CASSPGVLGYNEQFF | TRBV7-9 | few | - | TRBJ2-1
TGCGCCAGCAGCGGGGGACTAGCGGTCACAGATACGCAGTATTTT | CASSGGLAVTDTQYF | TRBV10-2 | - | TRBD2 | TRBJ2-3
TGCGCCAGCAGCCTCACAGTGCAAGCTGGAAACACCATATATTTT | CASSLTVQAGNTIYF | TRBV4-3 | - | - | TRBJ1-3
TGTGCCAGCAGCTTAGCACAGGACCGAGGGCCCCAGCATTTT | CASSLAQDRGPQHF | TRBV7-9 | - | - | TRBJ1-5
TGTGCCAGCTCACCACCGACAGGGTCGTACAATGAGCAGTTCTTC | CASSPPTGSYNEQFF | TRBV18 | once | TRBD1 | TRBJ2-1
TGTGCCAGCAGCTTTAGCGGGAGACCAGATACGCAGTATTTT | CASSFSGRPDTQYF | TRBV11-3 | - | TRBD2 | TRBJ2-3
TGTGCCAGCAGCCCCCGACAGGGCGGAGTGGCACCCCTCCACTTT | CASSPRQGGVAPLHF | TRBV7-2 | - | TRBD1 | TRBJ1-6
TGTGCCAGCAGCTTGGAGAAGGAGAGTGGTCCCCAGCATTTT | CASSLEKESGPQHF | TRBV5-5 | once | - | TRBJ1-5
TGCGCCAGCAGCCAAGATCTCGCGGGAGGGGGGGCCTACAATGAGCAGTTCTTC | CASSQDLAGGGAYNEQFF | TRBV4-3 | - | TRBD2 | TRBJ2-1
TGTGCCAGCAGCTTAGCGAGAAGCGGGAGAAGCACAGATACGCAGTATTTT | CASSLARSGRSTDTQYF | TRBV7-2 | - | TRBD2 | TRBJ2-3
TGCGCCAGCAGCTTGGACCAGGGGCAAGAGACCCAGTACTTC | CASSLDQGQETQYF | TRBV5-1 | - | - | TRBJ2-5
TGTGCCAGCAGTTTCCAGGGCGTTCGGCTGTTTTTT | CASSFQGVRLFF | TRBV12-3/TRBV12-4 | - | - | TRBJ1-4
TGCGCCAGCAGCCAGCAAGCGAGGCGACTGACTAATGAAAAACTGTTTTTT | CASSQQARRLTNEKLFF | TRBV4-1 | - | - | TRBJ1-4
TGTGCCAGCAGCTCCAGGGATGAGACCCAGTACTTC | CASSSRDETQYF | TRBV5-4 | - | - | TRBJ2-5
TGTGCCAGCAGTGCCGGGGGGGGGAACTACGAGCAGTACTTC | CASSAGGGNYEQYF | TRBV2 | - | TRBD2 | TRBJ2-7
TGTGCCAGCAGCCAAGATAGTATTGGACAGGGAGGCACTGAAGCTTTCTTT | CASSQDSIGQGGTEAFF | TRBV4-2 | once | TRBD1 | TRBJ1-1
TGTGCCAGCAGCTTAATGGCAACCATTTTCACAGATACGCAGTATTTT | CASSLMATIFTDTQYF | TRBV7-8 | once | - | TRBJ2-3
TGTGCCAGCAGCGCTTACACCAGGGGAACTGGAAACACCATATATTTT | CASSAYTRGTGNTIYF | TRBV9 | - | - | TRBJ1-3
TGCAGCGAGGATTCCGGGACAGGGGGATTTTTGGACAATCAGCCCCAGCATTTT | CSEDSGTGGFLDNQPQHF | TRBV29-1 | once | TRBD1 | TRBJ1-5
TGTGCCAGCAGCCGGACAGACCTGGGTGGCTACACCTTC | CASSRTDLGGYTF | TRBV3-1/TRBV3-2 | - | - | TRBJ1-2
TGTGCCAGCAGTTACAGGGGTACGGACGAGCAGTACTTC | CASSYRGTDEQYF | TRBV6-2/TRBV6-3 | - | - | TRBJ2-7
TGTGCCAGTAACACAGGGGGAAACTCTGAAGCTTTCTTT | CASNTGGNSEAFF | TRBV19 | - | TRBD1 | TRBJ1-1
TGTGCCAGCAGCGTAGCGGGACAGAGCAATGAGCAGTTCTTC | CASSVAGQSNEQFF | TRBV9 | - | TRBD1 | TRBJ2-1
TGTGCCAGCAGCTTAGGACGTACAGAGTCTAACACTGAAGCTTTCTTT | CASSLGRTESNTEAFF | TRBV11-3 | few | - | TRBJ1-1
TGTGCCAGCAGTTACCTCAGGGGTAAAGCTTTCTTT | CASSYLRGKAFF | TRBV6-5 | - | - | TRBJ1-1
TGTGCCAGCAGCCAAGATCTAGGGACAAATTATGGCTACACCTTC | CASSQDLGTNYGYTF | TRBV3-1/TRBV3-2 | once | - | TRBJ1-2
TGTGCCACCAGTGATAAGAGACTAGCGGGAGGTATTCGAGAGTACAATGAGCAGTTCTTC | CATSDKRLAGGIREYNEQFF | TRBV24-1 | - | TRBD2 | TRBJ2-1
TGTGCCAGCAGCAAAATTCGACTAGCGGGGGGGCTCGATGAGCAGTTCTTC | CASSKIRLAGGLDEQFF | TRBV21-1 | - | - | TRBJ2-1
TGTGCCAGCAGTGTCACCCCGGGGGGGGTCTTTCAAGGCTACACCTTC | CASSVTPGGVFQGYTF | TRBV27 | - | - | TRBJ1-2
TGTGCCAGCAGCTCTACAGGGAAGGGGAAAAACATTCAGTACTTC | CASSSTGKGKNIQYF | TRBV7-3 | - | - | TRBJ2-4
TGCGCCAGCAGCCGCCCTAGGGAAAAACTGTTTTTT | CASSRPREKLFF | TRBV4-1 | - | - | TRBJ1-4
TGTGCCAGCAGTTCCCCGGGGAGAGAAACGCAGTATTTT | CASSSPGRETQYF | TRBV6-5 | - | - | TRBJ2-3